This TCR beta chain was obtained from a study of T-cell reconstitution after alpha-beta-depleted transplantation in children. The library targeted TCRbeta and was prepared with unique molecular identifiers. MiXCR, applied by TCRdb to the PCR reads, yields one record per CDR3 protein. Of 150,000 to 200,000 distinct CDR3 sequences detected, roughly 6.8% appear once; the ten largest clones hold roughly 3%. This clonotype was picked up one time. The clonotype comes from a human donor who donated a stem cell graft to a child with Wiskott-Aldrich syndrome. Specimen: PBMCs from the stem cell graft donor, collected from the stem cell graft.

The CDR3 nucleotides are TGTGCCAGCAGCTTAGCAACCACATGGAGGCAGATCTACGAGCAGTACTTC. Amino acid sequence: CASSLATTWRQIYEQYF. J is TRBJ2-7 and V is TRBV11-2; D may be TRBD2 (5 bases). Germline loops: CDR1 SGHAT, CDR2 FQNNGV. Trimming pared 1 base from V and 3 bases from J, leaving 19 bases between. This CDR3 has 17 amino acids.